The following is a T cell receptor beta chain sequence with its context. The antigen is not known. Unique molecular identifiers featured in how the TCRbeta library was prepared. TCRdb reprocessed the PCR reads via MiXCR and lists one record per CDR3 protein. This sample has about 980,000 distinct CDR3 sequences, with under 30% found just once. This record belongs to a study of T-cell reconstitution after alpha-beta-depleted transplantation in children. Study-wide points: Roughly two months post-transplant, alpha-beta T cells reportedly originated from several hundred graft clones that had expanded.

The V gene end was trimmed by 5 bases and the J gene end by 2 bases; junction bases not matched to a gene: 12. Germline V gene data show CDR1 as SEHNR and CDR2 as FQNEAQ (reference sequence). The CDR3 length is 16 residues. This chain connects TRBV7-9 to TRBJ2-7; 7 bases match TRBD1. Sequenced material: PBMCs, mostly from graft donor cells, taken 360 days after TCRalphabeta/CD19-depleted stem cell transplant. This TCR derives from a boy less than two years old who had a stem cell transplant for SCID, so the T cells may come from the graft donor. The CDR3 DNA sequence: TGTGCCAGCAGCCTCGTCGGACAGGACGGGGCCTACGAGCAGTACTTC. Translation: CASSLVGQDGAYEQYF. Full variable domain (outside the CDR3, taken from reference TRBV7-9 and TRBJ2-7): DTGVSQNPRHKITKRGQNVTFRCDPISEHNRLYWYRQTLGQGPEFLTYFQNEAQLEKSRLLSDRFSAERPKGSFSTLEIQRTEQGDSAMYLCASSLVGQDGAYEQYFGPGTRLTVT.